A selection of T cell receptor beta chains follows, all from one sample in a study of T cells in Graves' hyperthyroidism and ophthalmopathy. MiXCR was run by TCRdb on the multiplex PCR reads, yielding one entry per CDR3 protein. The table shows 450,000 to 500,000 distinct CDR3 sequences, with about 20% occurring only once. The sequenced sample was blood. The source is a woman aged 70-85 years with Graves' ophthalmopathy. CDR3s include the opening cysteine and the closing phenylalanine or tryptophan. Fields, in order: D gene, V gene, J gene, CDR3 protein. A D gene is named only where the DNA matches it firmly.

D: TRBD2; V: TRBV20-1; J: TRBJ2-3; CDR3: CSAILPSGRADTQYF
D: TRBD1; V: TRBV7-2; J: TRBJ2-1; CDR3: CASSTAGGSSYNEQFF
D: .; V: TRBV18; J: TRBJ1-5; CDR3: CASSLRGQDQPQHF
D: .; V: TRBV28; J: TRBJ2-7; CDR3: CASSAGPSYEQYF
D: TRBD2; V: TRBV7-2; J: TRBJ2-7; CDR3: CASSLTAGAAYEQYF
D: .; V: TRBV6-6; J: TRBJ1-1; CDR3: CASSYLEGQAFF
D: .; V: TRBV11-2; J: TRBJ1-6; CDR3: CASSLHGNSPLHF
D: TRBD1; V: TRBV30; J: TRBJ2-1; CDR3: CAWSRRQGARDEQFF
D: .; V: TRBV5-4; J: TRBJ1-2; CDR3: CASSSAGADYGYTF
D: TRBD1; V: TRBV6-1; J: TRBJ1-6; CDR3: CASSTTQGALGNSPLHF
D: TRBD2; V: TRBV30; J: TRBJ2-1; CDR3: CAWSVGTSGSGYNEQFF
D: .; V: TRBV11-1; J: TRBJ2-3; CDR3: CASSLGAGSTDTQYF
D: TRBD2; V: TRBV30; J: TRBJ2-1; CDR3: CAWSGISGSNEQFF
D: .; V: TRBV18; J: TRBJ1-2; CDR3: CASSPSRNYGYTF
D: TRBD2; V: TRBV12-3/TRBV12-4; J: TRBJ2-1; CDR3: CASSKGTSGHNEQFF
D: .; V: TRBV28; J: TRBJ2-2; CDR3: CASRPGRGELFF
D: .; V: TRBV20-1; J: TRBJ2-7; CDR3: CSARDQGSGHYEQYF
D: .; V: TRBV18; J: TRBJ2-5; CDR3: CASSPPNSQETQYF
D: .; V: TRBV19; J: TRBJ2-5; CDR3: CASTPALSGQETQYF
D: TRBD1; V: TRBV28; J: TRBJ2-1; CDR3: CASRVRQGITGNEQFF
D: .; V: TRBV6-1; J: TRBJ1-5; CDR3: CASSQPRRGPRFNQPQHF
D: TRBD1; V: TRBV5-6; J: TRBJ2-3; CDR3: CASSLLGQVLWSGTDTQYF
D: TRBD1; V: TRBV28; J: TRBJ1-6; CDR3: CASSERGGRGRNSPLHF
D: TRBD1; V: TRBV28; J: TRBJ1-1; CDR3: CASSIPQGAYTEAFF
D: TRBD1; V: TRBV6-2/TRBV6-3; J: TRBJ1-1; CDR3: CASSYSTLPTGGPEAFF
D: .; V: TRBV2; J: TRBJ1-1; CDR3: CASSDHGGTNTEAFF
D: TRBD2; V: TRBV30; J: TRBJ2-7; CDR3: CAWNQREGPQYF
D: .; V: TRBV28; J: TRBJ2-7; CDR3: CASSLGAGSGTSYEQYF
D: TRBD1; V: TRBV20-1; J: TRBJ2-5; CDR3: CSARVDRVGVETQYF
D: .; V: TRBV5-8; J: TRBJ1-1; CDR3: CASSLKRSAEAFF
D: TRBD1; V: TRBV6-1; J: TRBJ1-2; CDR3: CASSRGTGKGYTF
D: .; V: TRBV3-1; J: TRBJ1-1; CDR3: CASSPSGTVGFF
D: .; V: TRBV3-1; J: TRBJ2-7; CDR3: CASSQDSGSEQYF
D: .; V: TRBV6-2/TRBV6-3; J: TRBJ1-2; CDR3: CASSYLHYGYTF
D: TRBD1; V: TRBV19; J: TRBJ1-5; CDR3: CASRRDRVKPQHF
D: .; V: TRBV5-6; J: TRBJ1-2; CDR3: CASSLSGIRYTF
D: .; V: TRBV28; J: TRBJ1-5; CDR3: CASSFRRGGNQPQHF
D: TRBD1; V: TRBV10-3; J: TRBJ1-2; CDR3: CAISAEQGAYGYTF
D: TRBD1; V: TRBV5-1; J: TRBJ1-1; CDR3: CASSSWTGNTEAFF
D: .; V: TRBV29-1; J: TRBJ2-3; CDR3: CSSSAGFTDTQYF
D: .; V: TRBV7-3; J: TRBJ2-5; CDR3: CASSPQQGGQVTQYF
D: TRBD2; V: TRBV7-2; J: TRBJ2-7; CDR3: CASNNGGSYEQYF
D: .; V: TRBV27; J: TRBJ2-3; CDR3: CASSPDLASRSTQYF
D: TRBD2; V: TRBV15; J: TRBJ2-1; CDR3: CATSRLAGGLYNEQFF
D: TRBD2; V: TRBV6-8; J: TRBJ2-1; CDR3: CASSYSISGSSYNEQFF
D: .; V: TRBV4-3; J: TRBJ1-5; CDR3: CASSQARGPNNQPQHF
D: .; V: TRBV30; J: TRBJ2-7; CDR3: CAWSAGRDYEQYF
D: .; V: TRBV12-3/TRBV12-4; J: TRBJ1-2; CDR3: CASSPGGGGNYGYTF
D: TRBD1; V: TRBV5-5; J: TRBJ1-3; CDR3: CASSSDRGYGNTIYF
D: .; V: TRBV19; J: TRBJ2-2; CDR3: CASSIGPGGNTGEPFF
D: .; V: TRBV12-3/TRBV12-4; J: TRBJ1-5; CDR3: CASSLMMGNQPQHF
D: .; V: TRBV7-2; J: TRBJ2-3; CDR3: CASSLPTTDTQYF
D: .; V: TRBV3-1; J: TRBJ1-5; CDR3: CASSQSGQGWEPQHF
D: TRBD2; V: TRBV7-9; J: TRBJ2-7; CDR3: CASSFGGGPKFTSYEQYF
D: .; V: TRBV20-1; J: TRBJ1-1; CDR3: CSARDEGNTEAFF
D: TRBD2; V: TRBV7-3; J: TRBJ2-7; CDR3: CASSLAAAGGPDEQYF
D: .; V: TRBV28; J: TRBJ2-1; CDR3: CASITGSLYNEQFF
D: TRBD2; V: TRBV27; J: TRBJ2-1; CDR3: CASSLLPGLEINEQFF
D: TRBD1; V: TRBV19; J: TRBJ2-7; CDR3: CASSSGTGYYEQYF